A single sample gave rise to the 11 T cell receptor beta chains below, sequenced in a study of cytomegalovirus exposure and HLA in healthy donors. The protocol was immunoSEQ multiplex PCR, while the TCRdb copy is restricted to in-frame clones and leaves out a portion. The sample has tens of thousands of clones, just under 95% seen once. Sample: PBMCs. The receptors come from a man younger than 35 in good health and CMV-seropositive.

This chain links TRBV4-1 with TRBJ2-7; D ambiguous. The CDR3 runs to 15 residues. CDR1 is MGHRA and CDR2 is YSYEKL in the germline V gene. V dropped 1 base and J dropped 1 base, with 11 bases sitting between them. The CDR3 protein is CASSQVWAESYEQYF. The CDR3 DNA follows: TGCGCCAGCAGCCAAGTGTGGGCCGAGTCCTACGAGCAGTACTTC.

The rearrangement uses TRBV2 and TRBJ1-5; 7 nucleotides line up with TRBD1. Germline loops: CDR1 SNHLY, CDR2 FYNNEI. The CDR3 is made up of 13 amino acids. Unmatched junction bases numbered 5, after V lost 7 bases and J lost 5 bases. DNA for the CDR3: TGTGCCAGCAAACAGGGGAGCGATCAGCCCCAGCATTTT. Translating gives CASKQGSDQPQHF. Complete variable domain (other parts from reference TRBV2 and TRBJ1-5): EPEVTQTPSHQVTQMGQEVILRCVPISNHLYFYWYRQILGQKVEFLVSFYNNEISEKSEIFDDQFSVERPDGSNFTLKIRSTKLEDSAMYFCASKQGSDQPQHFGDGTRLSIL.

The genes are TRBV2 and TRBJ1-5; the D is unclear. In germline, CDR1 is SNHLY, CDR2 FYNNEI. The length of the CDR3 is 14 residues. With 4 bases removed from V and 2 bases from J, the gap between germline ends came to 9 bases. CDR3 coding DNA: TGTGCCAGCAGTGCGAGGGAGGGCAATCAGCCCCAGCATTTT. Amino acids: CASSAREGNQPQHF.

The rearrangement uses TRBV9 and TRBJ2-3, with TRBD2 identical over 7 bases. Per the germline V gene, CDR1 is SGDLS and CDR2 is YYNGEE. This CDR3 comprises 15 residues. After removal of 0 bases from V and 6 bases from J, the junction contained 7 bases not matched to a gene. CDR3 DNA sequence: TGTGCCAGCAGCGTAGCAGCTGGGAGGGACGATACGCAGTATTTT. It specifies CASSVAAGRDDTQYF.

The chain has TRBV10-1 and TRBJ2-7; a possible D gene is TRBD1 (5 bases). Trimming took off 2 bases at V and 5 bases at J, with 16 bases between the two ends. This CDR3 contains 15 residues. The germline V gene encodes CDR1 WNHNN and CDR2 SYGVQD (reference sequence). CDR3 in amino acids: CASSELGAHRDEQYF. The CDR3 DNA sequence: TGCGCCAGCAGTGAGCTAGGGGCCCACCGAGACGAGCAGTACTTC.

The rearrangement links TRBV5-1 to TRBJ2-1; 11 bases agree with TRBD2. With V trimmed by 4 bases and J by 3 bases, 6 bases remained unmatched. CDR3 length: 16 residues. Per the germline V gene, CDR1 is SGHRS and CDR2 is YFSETQ. The CDR3 here is CASSPAGTSGYNEQFF. DNA of the CDR3: TGCGCCAGCAGCCCTGCCGGGACTAGCGGCTACAATGAGCAGTTCTTC.

The J gene is TRBJ2-3, the V gene TRBV7-3; 13 positions agree with TRBD2. Losses at the gene ends were 3 bases for V and 5 bases for J; bases not matched to a gene: 5. Germline assignment: CDR1 SGHTA and CDR2 FQGTGA. This CDR3 has 16 residues. The CDR3 DNA sequence: TGTGCCAGCAGCTTCCAGGGACTAGCGGGGCAAGATACGCAGTATTTT. This gives the protein CASSFQGLAGQDTQYF.

CDR3 sequence: CASSGPGPSDHEQYF. The CDR3 coding sequence is TGCGCCAGCAGTGGGCCGGGCCCTAGCGACCACGAGCAGTACTTC. The gene calls are TRBV10-2 and TRBJ2-7, with a tentative D call TRBD2 (6 bases). The CDR3 has 15 residues. The V gene lost 4 bases and the J gene lost 5 bases, with 18 bases spanning the gap. Germline V gene data show CDR1 as WSHSY and CDR2 as SAAADI.

The chain is built from TRBV7-6 and TRBJ2-2; 7 nucleotides align to TRBD1. Germline CDR1 reads SGHVS; CDR2 reads FNYEAQ. Trimming removed 5 bases from V and 5 bases from J; junction bases left unmatched: 17. The CDR3 sequence is 18 residues long. CDR3 DNA sequence: TGTGCCAGCAGCGACCCTTTCGATTTTTACAGGGGTACCGGGGAGCTGTTTTTT. Protein: CASSDPFDFYRGTGELFF. The full variable domain, rest sourced from reference TRBV7-6 and TRBJ2-2, is GAGVSQSPRYKVTKRGQDVALRCDPISGHVSLYWYRQALGQGPEFLTYFNYEAQQDKSGLPNDRFSAERPEGSISTLTIQRTEQRDSAMYRCASSDPFDFYRGTGELFFGEGSRLTVL.

The chain recombines TRBV15 with TRBJ1-5, with a tentative D call TRBD1 (6 bases). Trimming left V 3 bases short and J 4 bases short, with 13 bases between. The CDR3 runs 15 residues. Germline CDR1 is LNHNV and CDR2 is YYDKDF (reference sequence). CDR3 in DNA: TGTGCCACCAGCAGTGGAGGCAGGGGTAATCAGCCCCAGCATTTT. Translation: CATSSGGRGNQPQHF.

The chain uses TRBV15 and TRBJ2-3; D might be TRBD2 (6 bases). Germline CDR1 and CDR2: LNHNV and YYDKDF (reference sequence). The CDR3 contains 16 residues. V was cut by 0 bases and J by 2 bases, with 12 bases left in between. In DNA, the CDR3 is TGTGCCACCAGCAGAGATAGAGGCGGGACCACAGATACGCAGTATTTT. Translation: CATSRDRGGTTDTQYF.